This T cell receptor beta chain emerged from a study of Ad26.COV2.S vaccination and SARS-CoV-2 variants. The wider study: Vaccine-arm donor from the placebo-controlled COV1001 Ad26.COV2.S trial. Ad26.COV2.S, an intramuscular injection, was given once or twice 56 days apart. The study's findings and limits: Spike-specific CD8+ and CD4+ T cell responses reportedly showed substantial breadth after vaccination.

Clones were read by immunoSEQ multiplex PCR, and TCRdb kept only the in-frame ones, dropping some. The sample holds some 500,000 clones; approximately 92% are singletons and the top ten take about 2.5%. Germline CDR1 reads SEHNR; CDR2 reads FQNEAQ (reference sequence). The CDR3 has 15 amino acids. V was cut by 2 bases and J by 4 bases, with 14 bases left in between. Treatment described: 15 to 20 received Ad26.COV2.S at low or high dose, single or two shots; roughly 5 received placebo; per-sample allocation not given. Day 63 after the first injection of vaccine or placebo was the sampling time. This adult donor, from Boston, was 18-55 years old. A word on this clone: Antigen: not known.

Sequenced material: peripheral blood, taken in a trial of Ad26.COV2.S vaccine versus placebo. The source of this sequence is a person between 18 and 60 years old who received the Ad26.COV2.S COVID-19 vaccine or a placebo. V and J are TRBV7-9 and TRBJ1-2; possibly TRBD1 for D (5 bases). CDR3 nucleotide sequence: TGTGCCAGCAGCTTATTGAGGGGCTCCGGCTATGGCTACACCTTC. The encoded protein is CASSLLRGSGYGYTF.